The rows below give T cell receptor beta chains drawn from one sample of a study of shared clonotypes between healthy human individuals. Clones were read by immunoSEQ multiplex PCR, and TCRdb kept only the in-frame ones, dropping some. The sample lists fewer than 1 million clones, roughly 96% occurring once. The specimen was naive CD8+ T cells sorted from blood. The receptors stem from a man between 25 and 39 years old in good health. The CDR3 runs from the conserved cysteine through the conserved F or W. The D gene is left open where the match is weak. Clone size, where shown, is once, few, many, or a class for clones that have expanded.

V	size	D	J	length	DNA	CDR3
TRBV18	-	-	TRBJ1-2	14	TGTGCCAGCTCGCCGGGGGCAGGCAACTATGGCTACACCTTC	CASSPGAGNYGYTF
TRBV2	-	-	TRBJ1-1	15	TGTGCCAGCAGCGAAACGAAACCCAGGGGTTTTGAAGCTTTCTTT	CASSETKPRGFEAFF
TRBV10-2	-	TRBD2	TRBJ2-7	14	TGCGCCAGCAGTCTAGCGGGAGGGCCTTACGAGCAGTACTTC	CASSLAGGPYEQYF
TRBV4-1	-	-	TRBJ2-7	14	TGCGCCAGCAGCCATACCGGGACTGTCTACGAGCAGTACTTC	CASSHTGTVYEQYF
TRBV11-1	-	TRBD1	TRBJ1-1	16	TGTGCCAGCAGGCCTCTCTACAGGGGGCTCAACACTGAAGCTTTCTTT	CASRPLYRGLNTEAFF
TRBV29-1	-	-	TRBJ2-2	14	TGCAGCGTTGTTGGGCAGGGTGGCACCGGGGAGCTGTTTTTT	CSVVGQGGTGELFF
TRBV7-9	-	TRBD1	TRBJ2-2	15	TGTGCCAGCACCCCCAGGGACAGTAACACCGGGGAGCTGTTTTTT	CASTPRDSNTGELFF
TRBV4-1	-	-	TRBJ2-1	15	TGCGCCAGCAGCCCCCTAAAGGAGGTGGGCAATGAGCAGTTCTTC	CASSPLKEVGNEQFF
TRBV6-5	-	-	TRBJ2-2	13	TGTGCCAGCAGTTACTCTTGGGACGGGGAGCTGTTTTTT	CASSYSWDGELFF
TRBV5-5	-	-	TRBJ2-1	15	TGTGCCAGCAGCTTGGGCGGAAGCTCCTACAATGAGCAGTTCTTC	CASSLGGSSYNEQFF
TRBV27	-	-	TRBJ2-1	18	TGTGCCAGCAGCCAGCATCCCTGGACGGGAAACACCTACAATGAGCAGTTCTTC	CASSQHPWTGNTYNEQFF
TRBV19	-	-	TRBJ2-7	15	TGTGCCAGTACCCCCTCGGGGGCAGGAAGGCGCGAGCAGTACTTC	CASTPSGAGRREQYF
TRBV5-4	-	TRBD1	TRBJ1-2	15	TGTGCCAGCAGCTTGGAGGGGGCTTCCTACTATGGCTACACCTTC	CASSLEGASYYGYTF
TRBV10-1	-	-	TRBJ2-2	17	TGCGCCAGCAGTGACGGGTCAGGAGGGAAGAACACCGGGGAGCTGTTTTTT	CASSDGSGGKNTGELFF
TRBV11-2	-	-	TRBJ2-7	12	TGTGCCAGCAGCTTAGACAGCCTAAAACAGTACTTC	CASSLDSLKQYF
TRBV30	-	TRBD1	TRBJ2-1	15	TGTGCCAGTGAGGAGGGACAGGGTAACAACAATGAGCAGTTCTTC	CASEEGQGNNNEQFF
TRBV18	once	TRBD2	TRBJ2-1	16	TGTGCCAGCTCACCACGCCTAGCGGGACCATACAATGAGCAGTTCTTC	CASSPRLAGPYNEQFF
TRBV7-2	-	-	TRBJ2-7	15	TGTGCCAGCAGCTTGCTCCGGGAGTGGTCCTACGAGCAGTACTTC	CASSLLREWSYEQYF
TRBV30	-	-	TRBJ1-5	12	TGTGCCTGGGACTCGGTCAATCAGCCCCAGCATTTT	CAWDSVNQPQHF
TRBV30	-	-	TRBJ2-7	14	TGTGCCTGGAGCCCTGACAGTCAGGGCTACGAGCAGTACTTC	CAWSPDSQGYEQYF
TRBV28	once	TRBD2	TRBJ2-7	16	TGTGCCAGCAGTTTACTAGCGGGAGGTTTCTTCGACGAGCAGTACTTC	CASSLLAGGFFDEQYF
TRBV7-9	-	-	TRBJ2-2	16	TGTGCCAGCAGCTTAGCCCGGGACCCGGGGACCGGGGAGCTGTTTTTT	CASSLARDPGTGELFF
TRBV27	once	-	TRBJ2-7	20	TGTGCCAGCAGTTTCCTTCGTCCACGTCGGCCCCTGGCCTTAACCTACGAGCAGTACTTC	CASSFLRPRRPLALTYEQYF
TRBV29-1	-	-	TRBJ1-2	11	TGCAGCTGCGACGGGAACTATGGCTACACCTTC	CSCDGNYGYTF
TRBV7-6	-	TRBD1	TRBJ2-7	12	TGTGCCAGCAGCTGGACAGGCTACGAGCAGTACTTC	CASSWTGYEQYF
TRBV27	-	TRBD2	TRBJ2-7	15	TGTGCCAGCAGTTTAGTGAGCGGGAGGGTCCACGAGCAGTACTTC	CASSLVSGRVHEQYF
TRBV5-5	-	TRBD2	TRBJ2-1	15	TGTGCCAGCAGCTTCTTCAGCGGGAGAGACAATGAGCAGTTCTTC	CASSFFSGRDNEQFF
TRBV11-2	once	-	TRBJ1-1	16	TGTGCCAGCAGCCCCCCAGCTGTTCAAGGGAACACTGAAGCTTTCTTT	CASSPPAVQGNTEAFF
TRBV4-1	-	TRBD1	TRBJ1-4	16	TGCGCCAGCAGCCAAGAAGCTGGGACAGGGAGTGAAAAACTGTTTTTT	CASSQEAGTGSEKLFF
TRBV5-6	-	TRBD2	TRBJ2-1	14	TGTGCCAGCAGCTGGACTAGCGGATACAATGAGCAGTTCTTC	CASSWTSGYNEQFF
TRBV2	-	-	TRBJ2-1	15	TGTGCCAGCAGTGACGGGAAAGAGCCATACAATGAGCAGTTCTTC	CASSDGKEPYNEQFF
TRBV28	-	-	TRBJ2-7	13	TGTGCCAGCAGTTTAATAGACACCTACGAGCAGTACTTC	CASSLIDTYEQYF
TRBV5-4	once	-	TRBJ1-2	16	TGTGCCAGCAGCTTCGCCCCAGGGGCAGGAGACTATGGCTACACCTTC	CASSFAPGAGDYGYTF
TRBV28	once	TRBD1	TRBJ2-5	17	TGTGCCAGCACCCCATCGTCGACAGGGGGTAATTGGGAGACCCAGTACTTC	CASTPSSTGGNWETQYF
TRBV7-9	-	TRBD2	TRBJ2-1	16	TGTGCCAGCAGCTTAGAAGGTCTAGCGGGTCACAATGAGCAGTTCTTC	CASSLEGLAGHNEQFF
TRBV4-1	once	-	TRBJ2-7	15	TGCGCCAGCAGCCAAGAACCGACCCAGACTTACGAGCAGTACTTC	CASSQEPTQTYEQYF
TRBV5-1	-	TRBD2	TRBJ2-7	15	TGCGCCAGCAGCTCCGGACTAGCGGGAACAGACGAGCAGTACTTC	CASSSGLAGTDEQYF
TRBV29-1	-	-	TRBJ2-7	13	TGCAGCGCCACCCCCCGCGGCGCCTACGAGCAGTACTTC	CSATPRGAYEQYF
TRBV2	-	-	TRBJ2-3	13	TGTGCCAGCAGTGCCAGCGGTGGAGATACGCAGTATTTT	CASSASGGDTQYF
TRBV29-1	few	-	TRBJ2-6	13	TGCAGCGTTATGGACTCTGGGGCCAACGTCCTGACTTTC	CSVMDSGANVLTF
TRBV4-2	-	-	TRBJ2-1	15	TGTGCCAGCAGCCCAGGACAGAGGTTAGACAATGAGCAGTTCTTC	CASSPGQRLDNEQFF
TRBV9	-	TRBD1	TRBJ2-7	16	TGTGCCAGCAGCGTAACCCGGACAGGGAGCTCCTACGAGCAGTACTTC	CASSVTRTGSSYEQYF
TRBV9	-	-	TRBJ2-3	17	TGTGCCAGCAGCGTAGAGCGGGCAGGGGCCCTCACAGATACGCAGTATTTT	CASSVERAGALTDTQYF